These 30 T cell receptor beta chains originate from one sample sequenced in a study of patients and donors after allogeneic stem cell transplantation. Via MiXCR, TCRdb re-called the RT-PCR reads, giving one row per CDR3 protein. The repertoire holds roughly 880,000 distinct CDR3 sequences, more than 15% seen once, with around 5.5% in the top ten. Sequenced input: blood, either unsorted or a sorted T cell fraction (not recorded which). These receptor sequences come from a human donor who was either an allogeneic HSCT recipient or a stem cell or donor lymphocyte infusion donor (not recorded which). It is not recorded whose cells these are; they may come from a transplant donor.

The chain couples TRBV6-5 to TRBJ2-7; 7 bases match TRBD1. The ends lost 2 bases at V and 4 bases at J; junction bases unmatched: 11. The germline CDR1 and CDR2 sequences are MNHEY and SVGAGI. The CDR3 runs 16 residues. The CDR3, as DNA: TGTGCCAGCAGTTACGATCCCGGTACAGGGGAATACGAGCAGTACTTC. It translates to CASSYDPGTGEYEQYF.

The chain employs TRBV20-1 and TRBJ2-3, with TRBD2 matching over 11 bases. From germline, CDR1 is DFQATT and CDR2 SNEGSKA (reference sequence). The length of the CDR3 is 16 residues. J lost 4 bases, V lost 1 base, and 7 bases had no gene match. CDR3 nucleotides: TGCAGTGCTAGAGCTGTGCTAGCGGGGGGCGCAGATACGCAGTATTTT. It is translated as CSARAVLAGGADTQYF.

This clonotype turned up a few times. The chain has TRBV29-1 and TRBJ1-3; 7 positions match TRBD1. The V gene end was trimmed by 2 bases and the J gene end by 8 bases; junction bases not matched to a gene: 12. This CDR3 comprises 15 residues. In germline, CDR1 is SQVTM, CDR2 ANQGSEA. CDR3 protein: CSVEPGWPGGDTIYF. The DNA of the CDR3 is TGCAGCGTTGAACCCGGATGGCCAGGGGGAGACACCATATATTTT.

On this clonotype: A much bigger clone sits one base away, suggesting this may be a read error. Since the CDR3 does not end with the conserved phenylalanine or tryptophan, this likely comes from a read error. The chain is built from TRBV12-3 or TRBV12-4 and TRBJ1-1, with 7 bases matching TRBD1. V trimming: 7 bases; J trimming: 5 bases; junction bases outside the gene matches: 10. CDR3 length: 14 amino acids. In nucleotides, the CDR3 is TGTGCCAGCACCCAAGGAAAGGGGGCGACTGAAGCTTTCTTA. Protein product: CASTQGKGATEAFL.

The chain has TRBV9 and TRBJ1-6; D not resolved. Deletions cut 0 bases from V and 6 bases from J, with 10 bases between. There are 15 residues in the CDR3. CDR1 and CDR2 from the germline V gene are SGDLS and YYNGEE. The CDR3 coding sequence is TGTGCCAGCAGCGTAGGAGGACGGATTAATTCACCCCTCCACTTT. Translation gives CASSVGGRINSPLHF.

This clonotype turned up a few times. CDR3 amino acids: CASSGAATNEAFF. For the CDR3, the DNA is TGTGCCAGCAGCGGGGCGGCTACTAATGAAGCTTTCTTT. This sequence joins TRBV7-9 and TRBJ1-1; D possibly corresponds to TRBD1 (5 bases). The length of the CDR3 is 13 residues. Trimming cost V 5 bases and J 7 bases, with 14 bases left between them. CDR1 and CDR2 (germline): SEHNR, FQNEAQ (reference sequence).

This clonotype was counted ten times or more. Written as DNA, the CDR3 is TGCAGTGCTAGAGGTCCGGAAGCTAACTATGGCTACACCTTC. Protein sequence: CSARGPEANYGYTF. The J gene is TRBJ1-2, the V gene TRBV20-1; D call uncertain. Trimming removed 1 base at V and 0 bases at J, with 9 bases between. CDR1 is DFQATT and CDR2 is SNEGSKA in the germline V gene (reference sequence). The CDR3 spans 14 residues.

The rearrangement uses TRBV12-3 or TRBV12-4 and TRBJ2-3; D ambiguous. V gave up 2 bases and J gave up 6 bases, with 15 bases separating them. The length of the CDR3 is 15 residues. For the CDR3, the DNA is TGTGCCAGCAGTTTAAATCCGGGCCTTAGGGATACGCAGTATTTT. This encodes CASSLNPGLRDTQYF.

The chain employs TRBV6-1 and TRBJ2-2, with D possibly being TRBD2 (5 bases). The V end lost 3 bases, the J end lost 0 bases, and 8 bases lay between the germline ends. This CDR3 is 15 amino acids long. CDR1 and CDR2 from the germline V gene are MNHNS and SASEGT. The CDR3 loop is CASSEVSANTGELFF. CDR3 in DNA: TGTGCCAGCAGTGAGGTTAGCGCGAACACCGGGGAGCTGTTTTTT.

This clonotype was counted only a few times. This sequence joins TRBV20-1 and TRBJ1-6; maybe TRBD1 (5 bases). CDR1 is DFQATT and CDR2 is SNEGSKA in the germline V gene (reference sequence). This CDR3 spans 15 amino acids. V lost 3 bases, J lost 7 bases, and 16 bases lay in between. For the CDR3, the DNA is TGCAGTGCTAGCCGGGACTCCCCTTTAAATTCACCCCTCCACTTT. Protein sequence: CSASRDSPLNSPLHF.

This clonotype was seen a few times. The chain combines TRBV25-1 with TRBJ2-5; unclear D gene. Germline-derived CDR1 and CDR2 are MGHDK and SYGVNS. This CDR3 region has 14 residues. V shed 4 bases and J shed 8 bases, with 17 bases lying between them. The DNA for the CDR3 is TGTGCCAGCAGTGGGCTTCCAGCCAGGCGAACCCAGTACTTC. Its translation is CASSGLPARRTQYF. Filled out from reference TRBV25-1 and TRBJ2-5, the complete variable domain reads EADIYQTPRYLVIGTGKKITLECSQTMGHDKMYWYQQDPGMELHLIHYSYGVNSTEKGDLSSESTVSRIRTEHFPLTLESARPSHTSQYLCASSGLPARRTQYFGPGTRLLVL.

This clonotype was detected only a few times. V gene TRBV30 combines with J gene TRBJ1-1; a weak D match, TRBD1 (5 bases). V was trimmed by 3 bases and J by 10 bases, leaving 15 bases between them. Germline CDR1 is GTSNPN and CDR2 is SVGIG (reference sequence). This CDR3 has 12 residues. The CDR3 sequence is CAWSDGARRAFF. In nucleotides, the CDR3 is TGTGCCTGGAGCGACGGGGCTAGGCGAGCTTTCTTT.

The rearrangement links TRBV24-1 to TRBJ2-1, with 9 bases fitting TRBD2. Germline loops: CDR1 KGHDR, CDR2 SFDVKD. V gave up 3 bases and J gave up 7 bases; unmatched junction bases: 6. The CDR3 contains 15 residues. The CDR3 reads CATSDRGGAVNEQFF. DNA of the CDR3: TGTGCCACCAGTGATCGCGGGGGGGCCGTAAATGAGCAGTTCTTC.

This clonotype was seen only a few times. This chain uses TRBV6-5 with TRBJ1-2, with D uncertain. CDR1 is MNHEY and CDR2 is SVGAGI in the germline V gene. Trimming stripped 0 bases from V and 4 bases from J, with 15 bases between. The CDR3 spans 16 residues. CDR3 bases: TGTGCCAGCAGTTACTCGAGGACCTTCTCATCCTATGGCTACACCTTC. Its translation: CASSYSRTFSSYGYTF.

V gene TRBV11-2 combines with J gene TRBJ2-3; D not certain. The CDR3 has 12 amino acids. The V end was cut by 7 bases, the J end by 4 bases, with 9 bases between. The germline V gene has CDR1 SGHAT and CDR2 FQNNGV. This CDR3 is CASTNNPDTQYF. The CDR3 bases are TGTGCCAGCACCAACAACCCAGATACGCAGTATTTT.

The rearrangement links TRBV4-1 to TRBJ2-1; 14 nucleotides align to TRBD2. Trimming removed 2 bases from V and 8 bases from J; junction bases left unmatched: 8. Germline lookup yields CDR1 MGHRA and CDR2 YSYEKL. The length of the CDR3 is 17 residues. Here the CDR3 reads CASSQFPGLAGEDEQFF. CDR3 in DNA: TGCGCCAGCAGCCAATTCCCGGGACTAGCGGGAGAGGATGAGCAGTTCTTC.

The CDR3 DNA reads TGTGCCAGCAGTCGCGGACTAGCGGGGGGAAATACGCAGTATTTT. Its translation: CASSRGLAGGNTQYF. The rearrangement joins TRBV2 to TRBJ2-3; 14 bases align to TRBD2. Germline CDR1 and CDR2: SNHLY and FYNNEI. The CDR3 spans 15 residues. Trimming cost V 5 bases and J 7 bases; bases outside gene matches: 5.

This chain links TRBV20-1 with TRBJ2-5; 12 bases are a match to TRBD2. This CDR3 has 14 amino acids. From germline, CDR1 is DFQATT and CDR2 SNEGSKA (reference sequence). V gave up 5 bases and J gave up 4 bases; unmatched junction bases: 5. The CDR3 sequence is CSAQLAGGRETQYF. CDR3 nucleotides: TGCAGTGCTCAACTAGCGGGAGGACGAGAGACCCAGTACTTC.

In its sample, this clonotype was seen many times. V gene TRBV20-1 combines with J gene TRBJ2-3; perhaps TRBD1 as D (6 bases). The CDR3 is 15 amino acids. Germline CDR1 is DFQATT and CDR2 is SNEGSKA (reference sequence). V shed 4 bases and J shed 3 bases, with 17 bases lying between them. The CDR3 region has the DNA TGCAGTGCTACCTCAGGGGAGTTCGGGACAGATACGCAGTATTTT. This encodes CSATSGEFGTDTQYF.

This clonotype has more than one count but fewer than ten. The chain couples TRBV4-3 to TRBJ2-5, with D tentatively TRBD2 (7 bases). V lost 0 bases and J 3 bases, leaving 11 bases between the germline ends. The CDR3 loop spans 15 amino acids. Germline-derived CDR1 and CDR2 are LGHNA and YSLEER. Here the CDR3 reads CASSQEGGGKETQYF. DNA for the CDR3: TGCGCCAGCAGCCAAGAGGGAGGGGGTAAAGAGACCCAGTACTTC.

The chain couples TRBV12-3 or TRBV12-4 to TRBJ2-1; the D gene is possibly TRBD2 (6 bases). The V and J ends lost 5 bases and 2 bases respectively, with 13 bases between them. The CDR3 spans 15 residues. This CDR3 is CASSKAGLTYNEQFF. The CDR3 bases are TGTGCCAGCAGTAAGGCGGGACTCACCTACAATGAGCAGTTCTTC.

The chain carries TRBV24-1 and TRBJ2-7; 9 nucleotides match TRBD2. This CDR3 spans 14 amino acids. J lost 5 bases, V lost 2 bases, and 3 bases had no gene match. Germline assignment: CDR1 KGHDR and CDR2 SFDVKD. CDR3 residues: CATSDSTSGHEQYF. The DNA of the CDR3 is TGTGCCACCAGTGATTCGACTAGCGGTCACGAGCAGTACTTC.

This rearrangement joins TRBV20-1 to TRBJ1-5; D gene unclear. Trimming stripped 3 bases from V and 5 bases from J, with 8 bases between. The germline CDR1 and CDR2 sequences are DFQATT and SNEGSKA (reference sequence). The CDR3 covers 12 residues. Here the CDR3 DNA reads TGCAGTGCTAGGTCTACAGATCAGCCCCAGCATTTT. It specifies CSARSTDQPQHF.

The genes are TRBV4-2 and TRBJ2-5, with TRBD2 matching 8 bases. CDR3 size: 17 residues. V lost 4 bases and J lost 1; bases outside the gene matches: 11. CDR1 is LGHNA, CDR2 YNFKEQ, per germline. The CDR3 DNA sequence: TGTGCCAGCAGCCTGTCTCCGGGGGCGGGGGGCCAAGAGACCCAGTACTTC. Its protein product is CASSLSPGAGGQETQYF.

J is TRBJ2-3 and V is TRBV20-1, with TRBD2 identical over 7 bases. J gave up 4 bases and V 1 base, and 8 bases lay outside the gene matches. The CDR3 covers 15 residues. Germline assignment: CDR1 DFQATT and CDR2 SNEGSKA (reference sequence). DNA of the CDR3: TGCAGTGCTAGAGGGTCGCGGGAGATCGCAGATACGCAGTATTTT. This translates into CSARGSREIADTQYF.

This rearrangement joins TRBV29-1 to TRBJ2-7, with TRBD2 matching over 9 bases. CDR1 is SQVTM and CDR2 is ANQGSEA in the germline V gene. The CDR3 is 13 amino acids. V shed 6 bases and J 7 bases; nucleotides not matched to a gene: 10. In DNA, the CDR3 is TGCAGCGTAGCAGGACTAGCGAGAAGGGAGCAGTACTTC. Encoded protein: CSVAGLARREQYF.

This clonotype has at least ten counts. This chain connects TRBV20-1 to TRBJ2-7; D unresolved. The germline CDR1 and CDR2 sequences are DFQATT and SNEGSKA (reference sequence). V was cut by 0 bases and J by 1 base, with 10 bases left in between. The CDR3 covers 14 residues. The CDR3 loop is CSARDLEGSYEQYF. The CDR3, as DNA: TGCAGTGCTAGAGATCTGGAAGGGTCCTACGAGCAGTACTTC.

V and J are TRBV30 and TRBJ2-7; TRBD2 aligns across 9 bases. Germline-derived CDR1 and CDR2 are GTSNPN and SVGIG (reference sequence). With 5 bases clipped from V and 1 base from J, the junction kept 3 bases outside the gene matches. The length of the CDR3 is 13 residues. The DNA for the CDR3 is TGTGCCTGGGGGACTAGCAGATCCTACGAGCAGTACTTC. It encodes CAWGTSRSYEQYF.

The rearrangement uses TRBV9 and TRBJ2-3; D gene unclear. V lost 4 bases to trimming and J lost 2 bases, with 14 bases between them. This CDR3 is built from 15 residues. Germline V gives CDR1 SGDLS, CDR2 YYNGEE. CDR3 in amino acids: CASSPTSILTDTQYF. CDR3 in DNA: TGTGCCAGCAGCCCCACGTCGATCCTCACAGATACGCAGTATTTT.

This clonotype was counted only a few times. The chain has TRBV4-1 and TRBJ1-2; 7 bases map to TRBD1. The CDR3 spans 18 residues. Losses at the gene ends were 2 bases for V and 0 bases for J; bases not matched to a gene: 12. Germline V CDR1 and CDR2: MGHRA, YSYEKL. DNA of the CDR3: TGCGCCAGCAGCCAAAGGGACAGCTCCAATCCCTCTAACTATGGCTACACCTTC. Protein: CASSQRDSSNPSNYGYTF.